Each of the 27 T cell receptor beta chains below was sequenced from the same sample in a study of blood T cell repertoires in COVID-19 (dated by TCRdb to 2020 to 2022). Library preparation was by the immunoSEQ multiplex PCR assay. TCRdb provides this immuneACCESS table in a form limited to in-frame rearrangements. Some clones are lacking; in checked studies, under half of them reflect an unresolved V gene, and why the rest are absent is not known. This sample comprises some 160,000 clones, around four fifths of them detected only once. 6.2% of the sample is taken by the ten largest. Input material: PBMCs or T cells enriched from blood (not recorded which). Every receptor here comes from a woman aged 35 to 49 who had recovered from COVID-19.

Written as DNA, the CDR3 is TGTGCCAGCAGCCCTCCAGGAGGGAGTGGCACAGATACGCAGTATTTT. As protein: CASSPPGGSGTDTQYF. The chain links TRBV9 to TRBJ2-3; D is perhaps TRBD2 (6 bases). CDR3 size: 16 residues. Trimming stripped 4 bases from V and 1 base from J, with 16 bases between. The germline V gene encodes CDR1 SGDLS and CDR2 YYNGEE.

The rearrangement uses TRBV29-1 and TRBJ2-3; 7 positions match TRBD2. Germline V gene data show CDR1 as SQVTM and CDR2 as ANQGSEA. The CDR3 sequence is 13 residues long. J lost 6 bases, V lost 5 bases, and 8 bases had no gene match. CDR3 sequence (DNA): TGCAGCGTTACCGTAGCGGGTGGGGATACGCAGTATTTT. Protein sequence: CSVTVAGGDTQYF.

CDR3 in amino acids: CASSPLQSSPGGVTF. CDR3 DNA sequence: TGTGCCAGCTCACCCTTACAGTCGAGCCCGGGAGGAGTCACCTTC. The chain links TRBV27 to TRBJ1-2; D not resolved. This CDR3 is built from 15 residues. Trimming shortened V by 8 bases and J by 13 bases, and 29 bases separated the two germline ends. The germline gives CDR1 MNHEY, CDR2 SMNVEV (reference sequence).

The rearrangement links TRBV7-3 to TRBJ2-1, with 12 positions matching TRBD2. Germline V gene lookup returns CDR1 SGHTA and CDR2 FQGTGA. V shed 1 base, J shed 7 bases, and the junction held 5 bases outside the gene matches. CDR3 length: 16 amino acids. CDR3 residues: CASSLSASGRVNEQFF. For the CDR3, the DNA is TGTGCCAGCAGCTTAAGCGCTAGCGGGAGGGTAAATGAGCAGTTCTTC. Full variable domain (missing parts from reference TRBV7-3 and TRBJ2-1): GAGVSQTPSNKVTEKGKYVELRCDPISGHTALYWYRQSLGQGPEFLIYFQGTGAADDSGLPNDRFFAVRPEGSVSTLKIQRTERGDSAVYLCASSLSASGRVNEQFFGPGTRLTVL.

V usage is TRBV11-2 and J usage is TRBJ1-3, with 9 bases matching TRBD1. J gave up 2 bases and V 5 bases, and 1 base lay outside the gene matches. CDR1 SGHAT and CDR2 FQNNGV come from the germline V gene. This CDR3 comprises 14 residues. The CDR3 coding sequence is TGTGCCAGCAGCCGGGACAGGGCTGGAAACACCATATATTTT. It codes for CASSRDRAGNTIYF.

The chain is built from TRBV19 and TRBJ1-5; D is unclear. The CDR3 totals 18 residues. Germline assignment: CDR1 LNHDA and CDR2 SQIVND (reference sequence). Trimming left V 2 bases short and J 3 bases short, with 20 bases between. CDR3 bases: TGTGCCAGTAGTATAATTTTCGGGGAACACGCTCCCAATCAGCCCCAGCATTTT. This sequence encodes CASSIIFGEHAPNQPQHF.

The chain uses TRBV18 and TRBJ2-5; D uncertain. V was shortened by 4 bases and J by 2 bases, with 8 bases between the two germline ends. There are 13 residues in the CDR3. Germline V gene sequence: CDR1 KGHSH, CDR2 LQKENI. The CDR3 protein is CASSRSQQETQYF. As DNA, the CDR3 is TGTGCCAGCTCACGGTCACAGCAAGAGACCCAGTACTTC. Full variable domain (missing parts from reference TRBV18 and TRBJ2-5): NAGVMQNPRHLVRRRGQEARLRCSPMKGHSHVYWYRQLPEEGLKFMVYLQKENIIDESGMPKERFSAEFPKEGPSILRIQQVVRGDSAAYFCASSRSQQETQYFGPGTRLLVL.

The V call is TRBV19, the J call TRBJ2-1; 9 bases map to TRBD2. The CDR3 is 16 amino acids. V dropped 7 bases and J dropped 9; count of bases not matched to a gene: 16. Germline V CDR1 and CDR2: LNHDA, SQIVND (reference sequence). The CDR3: CASTPSGLAPGSEQFF. The CDR3 DNA sequence: TGTGCCAGTACCCCCTCGGGACTAGCCCCGGGAAGTGAGCAGTTCTTC. Full variable domain (rest looked up from reference TRBV19 and TRBJ2-1): DGGITQSPKYLFRKEGQNVTLSCEQNLNHDAMYWYRQDPGQGLRLIYYSQIVNDFQKGDIAEGYSVSREKKESFPLTVTSAQKNPTAFYLCASTPSGLAPGSEQFFGPGTRLTVL.

This clone is a singleton in its sample. The rearrangement uses TRBV6-5 and TRBJ1-2; 7 positions match TRBD1. The length of the CDR3 is 14 residues. CDR1 is MNHEY, CDR2 SVGAGI, per germline. V lost 5 bases and J lost 4; bases outside the gene matches: 7. In DNA, the CDR3 is TGTGCCAGCAGTCGGCCGGGACAGAGCTATGGCTACACCTTC. Its protein product is CASSRPGQSYGYTF.

This chain joins TRBV7-3 and TRBJ1-1; 7 bases map to TRBD1. Per the germline V gene, CDR1 is SGHTA and CDR2 is FQGTGA. V lost 3 bases to trimming and J lost 5 bases; unmatched junction nucleotides: 9. The CDR3 spans 15 residues. This CDR3 is CASSFLGTEGTEAFF. CDR3 nucleotides: TGTGCCAGCAGCTTTCTAGGGACAGAAGGGACTGAAGCTTTCTTT.

J is TRBJ2-3 and V is TRBV3-1 (or the pseudogene TRBV3-2); a possible D gene is TRBD2 (6 bases). Germline V gene data show CDR1 as LGHDT and CDR2 as YNNKEL (reference sequence). The CDR3 length is 17 residues. Trimming removed 0 bases at V and 0 bases at J, with 13 bases between. The CDR3 bases are TGTGCCAGCAGCCAAGATATATGGGGGGTCAGCACAGATACGCAGTATTTT. It translates to CASSQDIWGVSTDTQYF.

The rearrangement uses TRBV6-5 and TRBJ2-7; 8 nucleotides line up with TRBD2. The CDR3 has 14 residues. The germline V gene has CDR1 MNHEY and CDR2 SVGAGI. Trimming took 6 bases from V and 4 from J; bases not matched to a gene: 8. The chain's CDR3 is CASSIKRESYEQYF. DNA for the CDR3: TGTGCCAGCAGCATAAAGCGGGAGTCTTACGAGCAGTACTTC.

V usage is TRBV5-8 and J usage is TRBJ1-1; maybe TRBD1 (6 bases). Trimming took 4 bases from V and 5 from J, leaving 21 bases between them. Germline CDR1 is SGHTS and CDR2 is YDEGEE. This CDR3 region has 16 residues. For the CDR3, the DNA is TGTGCCAGCAGCCACGGGGGGGCCTTGGGAGGGACTGAAGCTTTCTTT. Translating it yields CASSHGGALGGTEAFF.

Only a few counts were recorded for this clone. CDR3 loop: CAIHRGLGYGYTF. As DNA, the CDR3 is TGTGCCATTCACAGGGGGCTGGGCTATGGCTACACCTTC. The chain links TRBV10-3 to TRBJ1-2, with 9 positions matching TRBD1. This CDR3 spans 13 amino acids. Unmatched junction bases numbered 6, after V lost 9 bases and J lost 4 bases. CDR1 and CDR2 from the germline V gene are ENHRY and SYGVKD.

This clone came up a few times. The V and J genes are TRBV9 and TRBJ1-5; D unresolved. Looked up from germline, CDR1 is SGDLS and CDR2 is YYNGEE. This CDR3 region has 17 residues. With 0 bases removed from V and 2 bases from J, the gap between germline ends came to 15 bases. CDR3 region: CASSVAPEATGNQPQHF. CDR3 in DNA: TGTGCCAGCAGCGTAGCTCCCGAAGCCACGGGCAATCAGCCCCAGCATTTT.

The genes are TRBV6-5 and TRBJ1-1; D ambiguous. Germline V gene lookup returns CDR1 MNHEY and CDR2 SVGAGI. V dropped 2 bases and J dropped 3 bases, with 13 bases sitting between them. This CDR3 has 15 residues. In nucleotides, the CDR3 is TGTGCCAGCAGTTACATAGGGTGGGGAGACACTGAAGCTTTCTTT. Translated, it gives CASSYIGWGDTEAFF.

The V gene is TRBV7-8, the J gene TRBJ2-5; perhaps TRBD1 as D (6 bases). The CDR3 contains 14 residues. Trimming cost V 7 bases and J 1 base, with 13 bases left between them. In germline, CDR1 is SGHVS, CDR2 FQNEAQ. The CDR3: CASTRQAGQETQYF. The CDR3 coding sequence is TGTGCCAGCACCCGACAGGCCGGCCAAGAGACCCAGTACTTC.

The chain couples TRBV19 to TRBJ1-1, with D possibly TRBD1 on 5 matching bases. The CDR3 loop spans 14 amino acids. Between the trimmed V and J ends, which lost 3 bases and 0 bases, there was a span of 8 bases. In germline, CDR1 is LNHDA, CDR2 SQIVND (reference sequence). The CDR3 nucleotides are TGTGCCAGTAGTATCGGAGGGGTGAACACTGAAGCTTTCTTT. As protein: CASSIGGVNTEAFF. The complete variable domain, with remaining parts taken from reference TRBV19 and TRBJ1-1, reads DGGITQSPKYLFRKEGQNVTLSCEQNLNHDAMYWYRQDPGQGLRLIYYSQIVNDFQKGDIAEGYSVSREKKESFPLTVTSAQKNPTAFYLCASSIGGVNTEAFFGQGTRLTVV.

This chain connects TRBV7-8 to TRBJ2-7; 7 nucleotides line up with TRBD1. This CDR3 spans 16 amino acids. The ends lost 5 bases at V and 2 bases at J; junction bases unmatched: 12. CDR1 and CDR2 from the germline V gene are SGHVS and FQNEAQ. As DNA, the CDR3 is TGTGCCAGCAGCCCCGTCCCGACAGGGTCCCCCTACGAGCAGTACTTC. Translation gives CASSPVPTGSPYEQYF.

This chain uses TRBV3-1 (or the pseudogene TRBV3-2) with TRBJ1-4, with 8 nucleotides matching TRBD1. The CDR3 loop spans 15 amino acids. The V and J ends lost 2 bases and 3 bases, in that order; junction bases with no gene match: 2. Germline values: CDR1 LGHDT, CDR2 YNNKEL (reference sequence). The CDR3 DNA reads as TGTGCCAGCAGCCAAACAGGGGGGCCTAATGAAAAACTGTTTTTT. This encodes CASSQTGGPNEKLFF.

This clone was counted a few times. This rearrangement joins TRBV19 to TRBJ2-7; 9 bases map to TRBD2. V dropped 5 bases and J dropped 3; count of bases not matched to a gene: 5. This CDR3 has 14 residues. Per the germline V gene, CDR1 is LNHDA and CDR2 is SQIVND (reference sequence). The CDR3 nucleotides are TGTGCCAGTAGTCCCGGGACTAGCTTCTACGAGCAGTACTTC. The encoded protein is CASSPGTSFYEQYF.

The chain employs TRBV10-2 and TRBJ2-2, with TRBD2 identical over 7 bases. The V gene end was trimmed by 11 bases and the J gene end by 4 bases; junction bases not matched to a gene: 10. There are 14 residues in the CDR3. Germline CDR1 is WSHSY and CDR2 is SAAADI. CDR3 in DNA: TGCGCCGGGGCGGGGGACTTATTCACCGGGGAGCTGTTTTTT. Amino acids: CAGAGDLFTGELFF.

The J gene is TRBJ1-5, the V gene TRBV7-9; TRBD1 agrees at 7 bases. CDR3 length: 13 residues. In germline, CDR1 is SEHNR, CDR2 FQNEAQ (reference sequence). J gave up 7 bases and V 6 bases, and 6 bases lay outside the gene matches. CDR3 sequence (DNA): TGTGCCAGCAGTTCAACAGGGGAACAGCCCCAGCATTTT. Translating gives CASSSTGEQPQHF.

This chain joins TRBV7-3 and TRBJ2-1, with 7 bases lining up with TRBD2. Germline assignment: CDR1 SGHTA and CDR2 FQGTGA. The CDR3 is 14 amino acids. Germline trimming cut 5 bases from V and 2 bases from J; bases unmatched to any gene: 3. In DNA, the CDR3 is TGTGCCAGCAGCCCAAGCGGGACCTACAATGAGCAGTTCTTC. This translates into CASSPSGTYNEQFF.

The chain combines TRBV4-2 with TRBJ1-5; 10 nucleotides agree with TRBD1. The trim removed 4 bases at V and 6 bases at J, leaving 15 bases unmatched. The CDR3 totals 18 residues. Germline-derived CDR1 and CDR2 are LGHNA and YNFKEQ. Here the CDR3 reads CASSPPRDRGSAGQPQHF. CDR3 nucleotide sequence: TGTGCCAGCAGCCCTCCCCGGGACAGGGGCAGTGCGGGTCAGCCCCAGCATTTT.

The V call is TRBV27, the J call TRBJ1-3, with 8 bases identical to TRBD1. Germline-derived CDR1 and CDR2 are MNHEY and SMNVEV (reference sequence). With 5 bases clipped from V and 4 bases from J, the junction kept 7 bases outside the gene matches. CDR3 length equals 15 residues. The CDR3 DNA follows: TGTGCCAGCAGTGCGACAGGGGAAAAGGGAAACACCATATATTTT. It translates to CASSATGEKGNTIYF.

In its sample, this clone was seen once. The CDR3 reads CASSRGTGGDEQFF. CDR3 sequence (DNA): TGTGCCAGCAGTCGCGGGACAGGGGGCGATGAGCAGTTCTTC. The rearrangement links TRBV7-3 to TRBJ2-1, with 12 bases matching TRBD1. There are 14 residues in the CDR3. CDR1 SGHTA and CDR2 FQGTGA come from the germline V gene. V lost 6 bases, J lost 8 bases, and 5 bases stayed unmatched.